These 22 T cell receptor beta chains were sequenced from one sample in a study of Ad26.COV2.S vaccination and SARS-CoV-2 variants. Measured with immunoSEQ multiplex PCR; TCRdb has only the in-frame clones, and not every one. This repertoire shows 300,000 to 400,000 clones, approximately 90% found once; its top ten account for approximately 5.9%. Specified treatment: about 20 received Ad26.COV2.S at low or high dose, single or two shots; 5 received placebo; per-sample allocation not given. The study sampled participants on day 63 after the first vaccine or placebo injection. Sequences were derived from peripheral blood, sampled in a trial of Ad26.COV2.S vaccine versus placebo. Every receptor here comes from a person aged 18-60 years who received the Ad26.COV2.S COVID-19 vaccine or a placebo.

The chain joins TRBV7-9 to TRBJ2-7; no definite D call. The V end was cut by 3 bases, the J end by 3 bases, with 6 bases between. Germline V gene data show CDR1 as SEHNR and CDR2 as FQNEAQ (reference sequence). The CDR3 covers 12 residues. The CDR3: CASSFQYYEQYF. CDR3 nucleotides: TGTGCCAGCAGCTTCCAATACTACGAGCAGTACTTC.

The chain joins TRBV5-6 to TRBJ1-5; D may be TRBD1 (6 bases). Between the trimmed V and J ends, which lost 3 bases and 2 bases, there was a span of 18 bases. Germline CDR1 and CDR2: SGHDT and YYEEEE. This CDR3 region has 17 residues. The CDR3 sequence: CASSSYYRVDRNQPQHF. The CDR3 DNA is TGTGCCAGCAGCTCTTATTACAGGGTAGATCGCAATCAGCCCCAGCATTTT.

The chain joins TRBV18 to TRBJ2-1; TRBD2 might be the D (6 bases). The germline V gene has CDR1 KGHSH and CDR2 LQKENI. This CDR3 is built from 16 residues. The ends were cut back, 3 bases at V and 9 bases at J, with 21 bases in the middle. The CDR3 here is CASSPNSPTRSTEQFF. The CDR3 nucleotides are TGTGCCAGCTCACCGAATTCACCGACTAGATCTACTGAGCAGTTCTTC.

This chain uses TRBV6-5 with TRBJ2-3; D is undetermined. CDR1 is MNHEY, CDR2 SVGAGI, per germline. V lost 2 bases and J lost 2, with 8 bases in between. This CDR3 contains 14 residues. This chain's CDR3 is CASSYGGNTDTQYF. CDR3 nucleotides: TGTGCCAGCAGTTACGGTGGCAACACAGATACGCAGTATTTT.

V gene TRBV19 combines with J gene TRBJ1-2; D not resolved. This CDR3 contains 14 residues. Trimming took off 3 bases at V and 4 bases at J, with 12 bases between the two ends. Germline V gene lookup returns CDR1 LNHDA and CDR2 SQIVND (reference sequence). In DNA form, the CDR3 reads TGTGCCAGTAGTATCCCGGGCACCGTCTATGGCTACACCTTC. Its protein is CASSIPGTVYGYTF.

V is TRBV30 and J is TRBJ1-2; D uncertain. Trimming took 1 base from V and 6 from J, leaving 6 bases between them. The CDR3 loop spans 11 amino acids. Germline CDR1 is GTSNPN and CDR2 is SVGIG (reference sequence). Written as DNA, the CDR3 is TGTGCCTGGAGTGCGACGAATGGCTACACCTTC. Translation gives CAWSATNGYTF. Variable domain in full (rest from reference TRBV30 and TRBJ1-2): SQTIHQWPATLVQPVGSPLSLECTVEGTSNPNLYWYRQAAGRGLQLLFYSVGIGQISSEVPQNLSASRPQDRQFILSSKKLLLSDSGFYLCAWSATNGYTFGSGTRLTVV.

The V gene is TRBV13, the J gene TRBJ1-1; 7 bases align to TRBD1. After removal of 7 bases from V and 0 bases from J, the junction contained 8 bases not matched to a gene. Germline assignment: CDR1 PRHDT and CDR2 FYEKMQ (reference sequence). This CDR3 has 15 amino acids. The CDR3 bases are TGTGCCAGCACGCCCGGGACAGTCATGAACACTGAAGCTTTCTTT. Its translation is CASTPGTVMNTEAFF.

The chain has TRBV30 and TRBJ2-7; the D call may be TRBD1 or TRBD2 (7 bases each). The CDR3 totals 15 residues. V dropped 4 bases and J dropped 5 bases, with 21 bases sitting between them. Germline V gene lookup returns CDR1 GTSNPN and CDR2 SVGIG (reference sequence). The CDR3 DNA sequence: TGTGCCTGGAAACCACAGTGGGGAGGGGGCGACGAGCAGTACTTC. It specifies CAWKPQWGGGDEQYF.

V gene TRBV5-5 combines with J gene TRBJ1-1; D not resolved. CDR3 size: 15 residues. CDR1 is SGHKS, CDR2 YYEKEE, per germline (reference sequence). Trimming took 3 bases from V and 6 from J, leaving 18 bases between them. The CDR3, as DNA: TGTGCCAGCAGCTCGTCCGCCCGACCCGAGTCTGAAGCTTTCTTT. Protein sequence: CASSSSARPESEAFF.

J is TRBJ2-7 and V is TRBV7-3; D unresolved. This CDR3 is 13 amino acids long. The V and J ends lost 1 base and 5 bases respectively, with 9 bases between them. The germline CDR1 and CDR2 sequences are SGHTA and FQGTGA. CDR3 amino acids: CASSLNSVDEQYF. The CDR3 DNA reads TGTGCCAGCAGCTTAAACAGTGTCGACGAGCAGTACTTC.

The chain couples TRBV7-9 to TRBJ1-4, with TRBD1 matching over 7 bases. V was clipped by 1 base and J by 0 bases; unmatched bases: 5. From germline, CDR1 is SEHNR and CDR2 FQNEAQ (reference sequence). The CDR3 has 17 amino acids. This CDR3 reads CASSLGNRGSTNEKLFF. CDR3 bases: TGTGCCAGCAGCTTAGGCAACAGGGGATCAACTAATGAAAAACTGTTTTTT.

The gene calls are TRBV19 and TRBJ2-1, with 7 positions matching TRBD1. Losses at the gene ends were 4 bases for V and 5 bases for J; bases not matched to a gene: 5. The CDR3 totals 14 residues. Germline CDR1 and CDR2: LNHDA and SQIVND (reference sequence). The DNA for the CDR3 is TGTGCCAGTAGTAAAGAAGGGACAGACAATGAGCAGTTCTTC. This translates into CASSKEGTDNEQFF. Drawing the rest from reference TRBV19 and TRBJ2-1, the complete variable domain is DGGITQSPKYLFRKEGQNVTLSCEQNLNHDAMYWYRQDPGQGLRLIYYSQIVNDFQKGDIAEGYSVSREKKESFPLTVTSAQKNPTAFYLCASSKEGTDNEQFFGPGTRLTVL.

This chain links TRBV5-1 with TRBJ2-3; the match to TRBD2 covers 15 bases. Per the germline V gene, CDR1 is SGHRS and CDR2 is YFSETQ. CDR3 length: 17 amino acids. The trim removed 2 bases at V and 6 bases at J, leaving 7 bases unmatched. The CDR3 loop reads CASSFGLAGGPSDTQYF. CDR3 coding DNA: TGCGCCAGCAGCTTCGGACTAGCGGGAGGGCCATCCGATACGCAGTATTTT.

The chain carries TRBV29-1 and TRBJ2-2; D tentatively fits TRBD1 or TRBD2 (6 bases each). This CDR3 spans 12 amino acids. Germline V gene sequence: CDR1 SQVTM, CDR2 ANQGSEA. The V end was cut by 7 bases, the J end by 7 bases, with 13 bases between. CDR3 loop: CSAPKGGGELFF. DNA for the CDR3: TGCAGCGCCCCGAAGGGGGGCGGGGAGCTGTTTTTT.

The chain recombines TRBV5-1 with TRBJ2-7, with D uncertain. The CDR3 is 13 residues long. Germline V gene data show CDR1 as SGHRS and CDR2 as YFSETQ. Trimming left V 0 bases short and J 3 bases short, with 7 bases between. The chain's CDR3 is CASSLEAGYEQYF. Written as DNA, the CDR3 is TGCGCCAGCAGCTTGGAGGCCGGCTACGAGCAGTACTTC. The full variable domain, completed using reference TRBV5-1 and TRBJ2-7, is KAGVTQTPRYLIKTRGQQVTLSCSPISGHRSVSWYQQTPGQGLQFLFEYFSETQRNKGNFPGRFSGRQFSNSRSEMNVSTLELGDSALYLCASSLEAGYEQYFGPGTRLTVT.

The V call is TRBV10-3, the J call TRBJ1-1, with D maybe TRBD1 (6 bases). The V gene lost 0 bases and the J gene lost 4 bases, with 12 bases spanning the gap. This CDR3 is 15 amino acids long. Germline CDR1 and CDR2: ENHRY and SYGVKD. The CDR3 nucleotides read TGTGCCATCAGTGAGTCGGGGGCAGGGCTCACTGAAGCTTTCTTT. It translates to CAISESGAGLTEAFF.

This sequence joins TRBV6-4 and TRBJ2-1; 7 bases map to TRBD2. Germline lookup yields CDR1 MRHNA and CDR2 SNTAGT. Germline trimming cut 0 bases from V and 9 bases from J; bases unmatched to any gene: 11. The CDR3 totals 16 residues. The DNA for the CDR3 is TGTGCCAGCAGTGACTCGAGACTAGCAGGCGGGAGTGAGCAGTTCTTC. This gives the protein CASSDSRLAGGSEQFF.

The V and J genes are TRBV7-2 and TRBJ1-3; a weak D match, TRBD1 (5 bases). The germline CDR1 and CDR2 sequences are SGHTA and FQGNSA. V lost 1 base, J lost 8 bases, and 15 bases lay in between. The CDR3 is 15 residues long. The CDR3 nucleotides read TGTGCCAGCAGCTTAGAAGTCCAGGGAGTACACACCATATATTTT. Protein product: CASSLEVQGVHTIYF.

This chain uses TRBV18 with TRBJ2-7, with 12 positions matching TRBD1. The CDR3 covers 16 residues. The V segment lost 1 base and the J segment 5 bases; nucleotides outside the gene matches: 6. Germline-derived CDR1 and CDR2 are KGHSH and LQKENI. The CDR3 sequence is CASSPRGQGASHEQYF. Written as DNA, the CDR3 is TGTGCCAGCTCACCACGGGGACAGGGGGCTTCACACGAGCAGTACTTC.

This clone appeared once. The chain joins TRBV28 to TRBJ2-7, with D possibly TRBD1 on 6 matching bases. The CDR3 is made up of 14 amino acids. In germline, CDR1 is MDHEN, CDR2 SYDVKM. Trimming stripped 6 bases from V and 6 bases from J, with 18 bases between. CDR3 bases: TGTGCCAGCAGCCCGGAAACAGGGAGCCCCGAGCAGTACTTC. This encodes CASSPETGSPEQYF.

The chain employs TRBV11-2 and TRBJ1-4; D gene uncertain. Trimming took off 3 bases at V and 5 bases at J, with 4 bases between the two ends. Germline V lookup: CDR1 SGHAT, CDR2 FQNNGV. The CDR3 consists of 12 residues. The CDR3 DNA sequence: TGTGCCAGCAGCTTCGGAAATGAAAAACTGTTTTTT. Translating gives CASSFGNEKLFF.

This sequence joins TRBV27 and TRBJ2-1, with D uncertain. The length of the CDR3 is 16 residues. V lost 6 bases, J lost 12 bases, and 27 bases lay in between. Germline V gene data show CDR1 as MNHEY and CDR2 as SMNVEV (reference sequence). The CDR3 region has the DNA TGTGCCAGCAGCCGCATCAGGCTTGACGACAATGAGGTGCAGTTCTTC. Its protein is CASSRIRLDDNEVQFF.